The 24 T cell receptor beta chains below all came from one sample that was sequenced in a study of CD4 T cells in relation to SARS-CoV-2 and coronaviruses. These receptors lack a known antigen. The table came from immunoSEQ multiplex PCR; TCRdb's copy has only in-frame clones and leaves some out. The sample lists about 43,000 clones; approximately 80% were seen once. Material: naive CD4+ T cells from PBMCs, cultured in vitro. Subset: naive CD4+ T cells isolated by negative enrichment. These receptors were obtained from an adult with COVID-19.

The chain has TRBV11-2 and TRBJ2-7; 12 nucleotides align to TRBD2. Trimming at V came to 5 bases and at J to 0 bases, leaving 5 bases not matched to a gene. The germline CDR1 and CDR2 sequences are SGHAT and FQNNGV. The CDR3 spans 16 residues. This CDR3 is CASSPRLAGASYEQYF. The CDR3 region has the DNA TGTGCCAGCAGCCCCCGACTAGCGGGAGCCTCCTACGAGCAGTACTTC. The full variable domain, with the rest looked up from reference TRBV11-2 and TRBJ2-7, is EAGVAQSPRYKIIEKRQSVAFWCNPISGHATLYWYQQILGQGPKLLIQFQNNGVVDDSQLPKDRFSAERLKGVDSTLKIQPAKLEDSAVYLCASSPRLAGASYEQYFGPGTRLTVT.

CDR3: CASSELPTSDQETQYF. The CDR3 DNA follows: TGTGCCAGCAGTGAGTTGCCGACTAGCGACCAAGAGACCCAGTACTTC. This chain links TRBV2 with TRBJ2-5, with 8 nucleotides matching TRBD2. V lost 3 bases, J lost 0 bases, and 6 bases stayed unmatched. In germline, CDR1 is SNHLY, CDR2 FYNNEI. CDR3 length equals 16 residues. Supplemented by reference TRBV2 and TRBJ2-5, the full variable domain reads EPEVTQTPSHQVTQMGQEVILRCVPISNHLYFYWYRQILGQKVEFLVSFYNNEISEKSEIFDDQFSVERPDGSNFTLKIRSTKLEDSAMYFCASSELPTSDQETQYFGPGTRLLVL.

V and J are TRBV6-1 and TRBJ2-7; either TRBD1 or TRBD2 may supply D (5 bases each). This CDR3 comprises 15 residues. V lost 1 base, J lost 2 bases, and 12 bases lay in between. The germline V gene has CDR1 MNHNS and CDR2 SASEGT. CDR3 residues: CASSEEGTSPYEQYF. In DNA, the CDR3 is TGTGCCAGCAGTGAAGAAGGGACGTCACCCTACGAGCAGTACTTC.

The chain is built from TRBV11-2 and TRBJ1-6, with a possible D match to TRBD1 (5 bases). V dropped 5 bases and J dropped 10 bases, with 24 bases sitting between them. The CDR3 totals 17 residues. Per germline, CDR1 SGHAT and CDR2 FQNNGV. CDR3 loop: CASSPRSGIISGSPLHF. The CDR3, as DNA: TGTGCCAGCAGCCCAAGGTCCGGTATAATATCAGGGTCACCCCTCCACTTT.

This clone has more than one count but fewer than ten. The chain carries TRBV11-2 and TRBJ2-1; D is possibly TRBD1 (5 bases). Deletions cut 4 bases from V and 4 bases from J, with 14 bases between. The CDR3 loop spans 15 amino acids. Germline V gene data show CDR1 as SGHAT and CDR2 as FQNNGV. CDR3: CASSSRQTPYNEQFF. CDR3 DNA: TGTGCCAGCAGCTCAAGACAGACTCCATACAATGAGCAGTTCTTC.

This clone was detected once. The chain is built from TRBV18 and TRBJ1-6; 7 positions agree with TRBD1. The length of the CDR3 is 14 residues. The germline V gene has CDR1 KGHSH and CDR2 LQKENI. V trimming: 6 bases; J trimming: 5 bases; junction bases outside the gene matches: 4. The CDR3 region is CASSTGTDNSPLHF. The DNA of the CDR3 is TGTGCCAGCTCCACCGGGACAGATAATTCACCCCTCCACTTT.

This chain uses TRBV7-9 with TRBJ2-6; D might be TRBD1 (6 bases). This CDR3 is built from 16 residues. The germline V gene encodes CDR1 SEHNR and CDR2 FQNEAQ (reference sequence). V lost 5 bases to trimming and J lost 0 bases, with 11 bases between them. CDR3 in DNA: TGTGCCAGCAGCCCGAGAGGGGGCTCTGGGGCCAACGTCCTGACTTTC. It codes for CASSPRGGSGANVLTF.

The rearrangement joins TRBV6-5 to TRBJ2-7; possible D gene TRBD2, 6 bases. Trimming cost V 7 bases and J 0 bases, with 10 bases left between them. CDR1 is MNHEY and CDR2 is SVGAGI in the germline V gene. This CDR3 comprises 13 residues. For the CDR3, the DNA is TGTGCCAGCAAGGGGACTGGCTCCTACGAGCAGTACTTC. The encoded protein is CASKGTGSYEQYF.

The V gene is TRBV28, the J gene TRBJ2-3, with D possibly being TRBD2 (6 bases). The CDR3 length is 16 residues. V lost 2 bases to trimming and J lost 4 bases, with 16 bases between them. From germline, CDR1 is MDHEN and CDR2 SYDVKM. CDR3 in amino acids: CASSLRELAGPDTQYF. The CDR3 nucleotides are TGTGCCAGCAGTTTACGAGAACTAGCAGGGCCAGATACGCAGTATTTT.

The J gene is TRBJ2-1, the V gene TRBV24-1, with 12 bases aligning to TRBD2. The CDR3 extends over 17 amino acids. Germline values: CDR1 KGHDR, CDR2 SFDVKD. Unmatched junction bases numbered 12, after V lost 9 bases and J lost 4 bases. Written as DNA, the CDR3 is TGTGCCACCCATCCTGAAAACGGACTAGCGGGGTACAATGAGCAGTTCTTC. It encodes CATHPENGLAGYNEQFF.

The DNA for the CDR3 is TGTGCCAGCATATCTACAGGGACCGAAGCTTTCTTT. It translates to CASISTGTEAFF. The gene calls are TRBV6-5 and TRBJ1-1, with D tentatively TRBD1 (6 bases). The CDR3 has 12 amino acids. Trimming shortened V by 7 bases and J by 8 bases, and 14 bases separated the two germline ends. Germline V gene sequence: CDR1 MNHEY, CDR2 SVGAGI.

This clone was counted only a few times. The chain combines TRBV19 with TRBJ2-1, with 9 bases fitting TRBD2. J gave up 2 bases and V 5 bases, and 4 bases lay outside the gene matches. This CDR3 contains 15 residues. Germline CDR1 LNHDA, CDR2 SQIVND (reference sequence). CDR3 sequence: CASSLTSGTYNEQFF. Here the CDR3 DNA reads TGTGCCAGTAGTCTGACTAGCGGAACCTACAATGAGCAGTTCTTC. Together with reference TRBV19 and TRBJ2-1, the CDR3 gives the full variable domain: DGGITQSPKYLFRKEGQNVTLSCEQNLNHDAMYWYRQDPGQGLRLIYYSQIVNDFQKGDIAEGYSVSREKKESFPLTVTSAQKNPTAFYLCASSLTSGTYNEQFFGPGTRLTVL.

The chain employs TRBV12-3 or TRBV12-4 and TRBJ2-2; no firm D call. The CDR3 extends over 13 amino acids. The germline V and J ends were trimmed by 6 bases and 6 bases, with 11 bases remaining between them. The CDR3 DNA reads TGTGCCAGCAGCCCTAGGTCATCCGGGGAGCTGTTTTTT. It specifies CASSPRSSGELFF.

The V call is TRBV14, the J call TRBJ2-3; TRBD1 is a possible D gene (6 bases). Trimming took off 3 bases at V and 2 bases at J, with 12 bases between the two ends. Germline lookup yields CDR1 SGHDN and CDR2 FVKESK. The CDR3 has 15 residues. The DNA of the CDR3 is TGTGCCAGCAGCCAGGACAGCTATCCCACAGATACGCAGTATTTT. Protein: CASSQDSYPTDTQYF.

The chain has TRBV27 and TRBJ2-1; D call uncertain. Between the trimmed V and J ends, which lost 0 bases and 9 bases, there was a span of 9 bases. Germline V lookup: CDR1 MNHEY, CDR2 SMNVEV (reference sequence). CDR3 length equals 13 residues. The chain's CDR3 is CASSLSTQSEQFF. CDR3 nucleotide sequence: TGTGCCAGCAGTTTATCGACACAAAGTGAGCAGTTCTTC.

This chain connects TRBV28 to TRBJ2-7, with a tentative D call TRBD2 (6 bases). The CDR3 is made up of 15 amino acids. Germline V lookup: CDR1 MDHEN, CDR2 SYDVKM. Trimming stripped 3 bases from V and 2 bases from J, with 14 bases between. Here the CDR3 DNA reads TGTGCCAGCAGTTTCTTGGAGCGGGCCACCTACGAGCAGTACTTC. Amino acid sequence: CASSFLERATYEQYF. Based on the CDR3 plus reference TRBV28 and TRBJ2-7, the full variable domain is DVKVTQSSRYLVKRTGEKVFLECVQDMDHENMFWYRQDPGLGLRLIYFSYDVKMKEKGDIPEGYSVSREKKERFSLILESASTNQTSMYLCASSFLERATYEQYFGPGTRLTVT.

The chain uses TRBV30 and TRBJ2-7, with TRBD2 matching 12 bases. CDR1 is GTSNPN and CDR2 is SVGIG in the germline V gene (reference sequence). This CDR3 spans 14 amino acids. Losses at the gene ends were 3 bases for V and 7 bases for J; bases not matched to a gene: 7. The CDR3 loop is CAWRPSGRGSEQYF. CDR3 coding DNA: TGTGCCTGGAGGCCTAGCGGGAGGGGGTCGGAGCAGTACTTC.

This chain joins TRBV5-6 and TRBJ1-2; D is unclear. This CDR3 has 13 amino acids. Germline V gene data show CDR1 as SGHDT and CDR2 as YYEEEE. V lost 1 base, J lost 4 bases, and 8 bases lay in between. In DNA, the CDR3 is TGTGCCAGCAGCTTGCGTCCGACCTATGGCTACACCTTC. Translated: CASSLRPTYGYTF.

The rearrangement joins TRBV14 to TRBJ1-6; the D is unclear. The CDR3 is made up of 14 amino acids. V lost 1 base to trimming and J lost 7 bases, with 8 bases between them. CDR1 and CDR2 (germline): SGHDN, FVKESK. This chain's CDR3 is CASSQGRHNSPLHF. CDR3 bases: TGTGCCAGCAGCCAAGGAAGACACAATTCACCCCTCCACTTT. The full variable domain, completed using reference TRBV14 and TRBJ1-6, is EAGVTQFPSHSVIEKGQTVTLRCDPISGHDNLYWYRRVMGKEIKFLLHFVKESKQDESGMPNNRFLAERTGGTYSTLKVQPAELEDSGVYFCASSQGRHNSPLHFGNGTRLTVT.

The CDR3 DNA follows: TGTGCCAGCACAGGTTTAGAGTCTAGCACAGATACGCAGTATTTT. Its translation is CASTGLESSTDTQYF. The J gene is TRBJ2-3, the V gene TRBV19; a possible D gene is TRBD1 (5 bases). The CDR3 loop spans 15 amino acids. V lost 9 bases and J lost 0, with 16 bases in between. The germline V gene has CDR1 LNHDA and CDR2 SQIVND (reference sequence).

For the CDR3, the DNA is TGTGCCACCTGGGGGCCATACGAGCAGTACTTC. The encoded protein is CATWGPYEQYF. V and J are TRBV24-1 and TRBJ2-7, with a possible D match to TRBD1 (6 bases). Between the trimmed V and J ends, which lost 9 bases and 4 bases, there was a span of 9 bases. The CDR3 has 11 amino acids. Germline-derived CDR1 and CDR2 are KGHDR and SFDVKD.

The V call is TRBV10-3, the J call TRBJ2-1; 14 bases fit TRBD2. Germline trimming cut 0 bases from V and 4 bases from J; bases unmatched to any gene: 5. The CDR3 is 18 residues long. Germline V gives CDR1 ENHRY, CDR2 SYGVKD. The CDR3 region is CAISESGTSGRAYNEQFF. The CDR3, as DNA: TGTGCCATCAGTGAGTCCGGGACTAGCGGGAGAGCTTACAATGAGCAGTTCTTC.

This chain joins TRBV20-1 and TRBJ2-2; D not certain. Per germline, CDR1 DFQATT and CDR2 SNEGSKA (reference sequence). The V and J ends lost 6 bases and 4 bases respectively, with 6 bases between them. This CDR3 has 11 amino acids. The CDR3 region has the DNA TGCAGTGCGCAGGCCACCGGGGAGCTGTTTTTT. Its protein is CSAQATGELFF.

The J gene is TRBJ2-5, the V gene TRBV9, with TRBD1 identical over 8 bases. This CDR3 comprises 14 residues. The germline V gene encodes CDR1 SGDLS and CDR2 YYNGEE. The trim removed 2 bases at V and 3 bases at J, leaving 3 bases unmatched. The CDR3 region is CASSVQGAEETQYF. The CDR3 DNA is TGTGCCAGCAGCGTGCAGGGGGCCGAAGAGACCCAGTACTTC.